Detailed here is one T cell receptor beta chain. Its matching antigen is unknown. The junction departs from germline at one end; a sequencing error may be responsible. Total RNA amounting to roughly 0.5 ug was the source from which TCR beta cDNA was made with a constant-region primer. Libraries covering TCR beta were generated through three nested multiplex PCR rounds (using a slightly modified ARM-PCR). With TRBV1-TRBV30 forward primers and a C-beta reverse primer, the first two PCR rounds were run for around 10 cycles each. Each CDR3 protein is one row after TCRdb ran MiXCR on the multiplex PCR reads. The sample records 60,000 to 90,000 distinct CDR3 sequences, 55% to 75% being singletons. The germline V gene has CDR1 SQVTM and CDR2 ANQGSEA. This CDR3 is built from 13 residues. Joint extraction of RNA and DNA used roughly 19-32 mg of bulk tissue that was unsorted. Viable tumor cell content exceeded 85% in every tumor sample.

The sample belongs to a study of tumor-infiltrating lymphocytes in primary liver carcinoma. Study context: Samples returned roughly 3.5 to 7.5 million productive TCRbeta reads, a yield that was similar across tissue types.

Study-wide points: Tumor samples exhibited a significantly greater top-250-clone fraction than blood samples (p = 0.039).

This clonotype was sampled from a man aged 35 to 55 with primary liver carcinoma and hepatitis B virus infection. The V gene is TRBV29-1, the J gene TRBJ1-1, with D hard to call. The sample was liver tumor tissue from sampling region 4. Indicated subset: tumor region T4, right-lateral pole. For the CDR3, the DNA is TGCAACGTTGAAGTCCAGCAGAACACCGAAGCTTTCTTT. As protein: CNVEVQQNTEAFF.